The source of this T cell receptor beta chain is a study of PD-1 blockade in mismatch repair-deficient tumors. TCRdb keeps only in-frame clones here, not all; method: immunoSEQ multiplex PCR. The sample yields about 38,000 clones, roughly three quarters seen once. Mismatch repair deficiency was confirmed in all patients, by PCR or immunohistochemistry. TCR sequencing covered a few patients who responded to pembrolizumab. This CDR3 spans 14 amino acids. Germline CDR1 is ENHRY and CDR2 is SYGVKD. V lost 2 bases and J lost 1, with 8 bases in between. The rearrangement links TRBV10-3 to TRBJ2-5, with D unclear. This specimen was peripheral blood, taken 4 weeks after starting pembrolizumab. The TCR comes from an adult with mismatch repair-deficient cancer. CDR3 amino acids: CAISEGTGQETQYF. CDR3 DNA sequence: TGTGCCATCAGTGAGGGCACCGGCCAAGAGACCCAGTACTTC.